These 32 T cell receptor beta chains share one sample of origin, sequenced in a study of cytomegalovirus exposure and HLA in healthy donors. Primers for the PCR totalled 60 Vbeta and 13 Jbeta. Libraries were prepared by immunoSEQ multiplex PCR; TCRdb keeps only in-frame clonotypes and omits some of them. The table shows 210,000 or so clones, with approximately 84% occurring only once. Material: PBMCs. These receptors all come from a woman in her thirties or forties in good health and CMV-seronegative.

Only one count was recorded for this clone. One end of the junction varies from germline; a read error may be responsible. The genes are TRBV6-5 and TRBJ1-2; the D gene is possibly TRBD1 (5 bases). The CDR3 runs to 15 residues. Germline loops: CDR1 MNHEY, CDR2 SVGAGI. The CDR3 DNA follows: TGTGCCACCAGTTGGGGCCGGTCTTGGGACTATGGCTACACCTTC. This gives the protein CATSWGRSWDYGYTF.

The rearrangement links TRBV28 to TRBJ2-5; 9 nucleotides line up with TRBD2. The CDR3 contains 16 residues. V dropped 6 bases and J dropped 1; count of bases not matched to a gene: 9. CDR1 and CDR2 from the germline V gene are MDHEN and SYDVKM. The CDR3 protein is CASSLVSGGSQETQYF. The CDR3 bases are TGTGCCAGCAGCCTCGTAAGCGGGGGGTCCCAAGAGACCCAGTACTTC. The full variable domain, with the rest looked up from reference TRBV28 and TRBJ2-5, is DVKVTQSSRYLVKRTGEKVFLECVQDMDHENMFWYRQDPGLGLRLIYFSYDVKMKEKGDIPEGYSVSREKKERFSLILESASTNQTSMYLCASSLVSGGSQETQYFGPGTRLLVL.

The chain joins TRBV7-3 to TRBJ2-2; the D is unclear. Germline lookup yields CDR1 SGHTA and CDR2 FQGTGA. Deletions cut 5 bases from V and 1 base from J, with 14 bases between. The CDR3 is 16 residues long. The CDR3 nucleotides are TGTGCCAGCAGCCGACGGTCCCCAGGGAACACCGGGGAGCTGTTTTTT. Translation: CASSRRSPGNTGELFF. Supplemented by reference TRBV7-3 and TRBJ2-2, the full variable domain reads GAGVSQTPSNKVTEKGKYVELRCDPISGHTALYWYRQSLGQGPEFLIYFQGTGAADDSGLPNDRFFAVRPEGSVSTLKIQRTERGDSAVYLCASSRRSPGNTGELFFGEGSRLTVL.

This rearrangement joins TRBV2 to TRBJ1-2; TRBD1 matches at 7 bases. The CDR3 contains 13 residues. Trimming cost V 11 bases and J 0 bases; bases outside gene matches: 6. Germline lookup yields CDR1 SNHLY and CDR2 FYNNEI. CDR3 in amino acids: CAGSGTANYGYTF. The DNA of the CDR3 is TGTGCCGGGTCCGGGACAGCTAACTATGGCTACACCTTC.

The CDR3 sequence is CASSFQQVPTF. Here the CDR3 DNA reads TGTGCCAGCAGCTTTCAGCAGGTCCCCACCTTC. This chain connects TRBV5-5 to TRBJ1-2; D ambiguous. V lost 2 bases to trimming and J lost 13 bases, with 12 bases between them. The germline V gene has CDR1 SGHKS and CDR2 YYEKEE (reference sequence). This CDR3 contains 11 residues.

This clone was seen more than once but under ten times. The same CDR3 arises from other DNA sequences in this sample as well. The V gene is TRBV11-3, the J gene TRBJ2-2, with D maybe TRBD1 (6 bases). The CDR3 sequence is 13 residues long. V lost 5 bases and J lost 4, with 8 bases in between. Germline CDR1 is SGHNT and CDR2 is YENEEA. The CDR3 is CASSPRGTGELFF. CDR3 sequence (DNA): TGTGCCAGCAGCCCCAGGGGCACCGGGGAGCTGTTTTTT.

This clone was recorded a few times. The chain has TRBV7-9 and TRBJ2-3, with D uncertain. V lost 5 bases, J lost 4 bases, and 7 bases lay in between. Germline V lookup: CDR1 SEHNR, CDR2 FQNEAQ (reference sequence). The CDR3 is 12 amino acids. The CDR3 nucleotides are TGTGCCAGCAGCCCAGTGGCAGATACGCAGTATTTT. Amino acids: CASSPVADTQYF.

The chain has TRBV5-1 and TRBJ2-7; 14 nucleotides align to TRBD2. V dropped 6 bases and J dropped 3; count of bases not matched to a gene: 5. The V gene's germline CDR1 is SGHRS and CDR2 YFSETQ. The CDR3 is made up of 15 amino acids. In nucleotides, the CDR3 is TGCGCCAGCACCCGCGGGACTAGCGGGGGCTACGAGCAGTACTTC. Protein product: CASTRGTSGGYEQYF.

The chain joins TRBV27 to TRBJ1-2; possibly TRBD1 for D (5 bases). Trimming took off 0 bases at V and 2 bases at J, with 10 bases between the two ends. This CDR3 contains 15 residues. Looked up from germline, CDR1 is MNHEY and CDR2 is SMNVEV (reference sequence). The CDR3 DNA sequence: TGTGCCAGCAGTTTATCGATTGGGGCCAACTATGGCTACACCTTC. This gives the protein CASSLSIGANYGYTF.

This chain uses TRBV11-3 with TRBJ2-7, with TRBD2 matching over 12 bases. J was trimmed by 7 bases and V by 0 bases; bases with no gene match: 10. CDR1 SGHNT and CDR2 YENEEA come from the germline V gene. CDR3 length: 17 residues. The CDR3 sequence is CASSLDIWTSGVREQYF. CDR3 sequence (DNA): TGTGCCAGCAGCTTAGATATCTGGACTAGCGGGGTAAGAGAGCAGTACTTC.

The table lists this clone with a few counts. The genes are TRBV4-3 and TRBJ1-5, with D hard to call. The CDR3 has 17 amino acids. Per the germline V gene, CDR1 is LGHNA and CDR2 is YSLEER. V was pared by 4 bases and J by 3 bases, with 19 bases between. CDR3: CASSPHAGRANNQPQHF. The DNA for the CDR3 is TGCGCCAGCAGCCCCCACGCGGGCCGGGCCAACAATCAGCCCCAGCATTTT.

This chain joins TRBV7-2 and TRBJ1-6, with 7 bases that match TRBD1. The CDR3 contains 16 residues. V shed 1 base, J shed 6 bases, and the junction held 6 bases outside the gene matches. Germline CDR1 is SGHTA and CDR2 is FQGNSA. CDR3 nucleotide sequence: TGTGCCAGCAGCTTAGTTCCAGGGGGGAGTAATTCACCCCTCCACTTT. The encoded protein is CASSLVPGGSNSPLHF.

The gene calls are TRBV6-6 and TRBJ1-2, with D possibly being TRBD1 (5 bases). Germline lookup yields CDR1 MNHNY and CDR2 SVGAGI (reference sequence). This CDR3 spans 15 amino acids. V shed 0 bases and J shed 1 base, with 9 bases lying between them. The CDR3 spells CASSYSGQVNYGYTF. Here the CDR3 DNA reads TGTGCCAGCAGTTACTCGGGGCAGGTTAACTATGGCTACACCTTC.

This chain uses TRBV19 with TRBJ2-7; 9 bases fit TRBD1. The CDR3 length is 15 residues. Germline V CDR1 and CDR2: LNHDA, SQIVND (reference sequence). V shed 5 bases and J 1 base; nucleotides not matched to a gene: 6. CDR3 bases: TGTGCCAGTAGTGCCGCGGGACAGGGTTCCTACGAGCAGTACTTC. Translated, it gives CASSAAGQGSYEQYF.

The V call is TRBV6-1, the J call TRBJ2-2, with D unresolved. The germline V gene has CDR1 MNHNS and CDR2 SASEGT. V lost 3 bases, J lost 4 bases, and 9 bases lay in between. CDR3 length equals 14 residues. The CDR3 is CASSELRSTGELFF. The CDR3 nucleotides read TGTGCCAGCAGTGAGTTGAGGAGCACCGGGGAGCTGTTTTTT.

V is TRBV4-3 and J is TRBJ2-7; D unresolved. The CDR3 has 14 residues. Germline CDR1 reads LGHNA; CDR2 reads YSLEER. V lost 1 base to trimming and J lost 6 bases, with 13 bases between them. The CDR3 DNA reads as TGCGCCAGCAGCCAAGTTCGTAGTGGGCGCGAGCAGTACTTC. It yields the protein CASSQVRSGREQYF.

V is TRBV19 and J is TRBJ1-2; TRBD1 matches 9 bases. Trimming took 2 bases from V and 5 from J; bases not matched to a gene: 3. The CDR3 extends over 14 amino acids. The V gene's germline CDR1 is LNHDA and CDR2 SQIVND (reference sequence). The CDR3 loop is CASSITGTGYGYTF. CDR3 nucleotide sequence: TGTGCCAGTAGTATAACCGGGACAGGGTATGGCTACACCTTC.

The chain recombines TRBV27 with TRBJ1-2; D not resolved. Germline-derived CDR1 and CDR2 are MNHEY and SMNVEV (reference sequence). The CDR3 extends over 16 amino acids. V lost 7 bases to trimming and J lost 5 bases, with 23 bases between them. CDR3 DNA: TGTGCCAGCACCCCGGGGAACCCCGGCAACCTATATGGCTACACCTTC. Encoded protein: CASTPGNPGNLYGYTF.

This clone has more than one count but fewer than ten. The V and J genes are TRBV2 and TRBJ1-6, with TRBD1 matching 8 bases. This CDR3 is 15 amino acids long. Germline V gene sequence: CDR1 SNHLY, CDR2 FYNNEI. V lost 6 bases and J lost 6; bases outside the gene matches: 7. For the CDR3, the DNA is TGTGCCAGCAGAGATGGGACAGGTCGTAATTCACCCCTCCACTTT. Encoded protein: CASRDGTGRNSPLHF.

Many counts were recorded for this clone. The J gene is TRBJ1-1, the V gene TRBV29-1; 7 nucleotides align to TRBD1. V dropped 6 bases and J dropped 1; count of bases not matched to a gene: 5. This CDR3 region has 13 residues. CDR1 and CDR2 from the germline V gene are SQVTM and ANQGSEA. DNA for the CDR3: TGCAGCGTGGCACAGGGGACGAACACTGAAGCTTTCTTT. The encoded protein is CSVAQGTNTEAFF.

The gene calls are TRBV9 and TRBJ2-1; TRBD2 matches 12 bases. The CDR3 sequence is 15 residues long. Unmatched junction bases numbered 5, after V lost 0 bases and J lost 10 bases. Germline V lookup: CDR1 SGDLS, CDR2 YYNGEE. CDR3 protein: CASSVASGGAGEQFF. The CDR3 DNA reads TGTGCCAGCAGCGTAGCTAGCGGGGGGGCAGGGGAGCAGTTCTTC.

V usage is TRBV7-9 and J usage is TRBJ2-5; TRBD2 agrees at 11 bases. Trimming at V came to 1 base and at J to 6 bases, leaving 16 bases not matched to a gene. From germline, CDR1 is SEHNR and CDR2 FQNEAQ (reference sequence). The CDR3 length is 19 residues. The CDR3 region has the DNA TGTGCCAGCAGCTTAGGCAGGGGAGAGATAGCGGGGGGGCCGAAGACCCAGTACTTC. This sequence encodes CASSLGRGEIAGGPKTQYF.

The chain carries TRBV19 and TRBJ1-5, with D unresolved. Germline lookup yields CDR1 LNHDA and CDR2 SQIVND (reference sequence). This CDR3 spans 16 amino acids. V lost 4 bases, J lost 2 bases, and 15 bases lay in between. The CDR3: CASSTLAHRGNQPQHF. The CDR3 DNA follows: TGTGCCAGTAGTACCCTGGCCCACCGGGGCAATCAGCCCCAGCATTTT.

This chain joins TRBV6-5 and TRBJ2-4, with a possible D match to TRBD1 (5 bases). V gave up 2 bases and J gave up 8 bases, with 16 bases separating them. This CDR3 region has 15 residues. Per the germline V gene, CDR1 is MNHEY and CDR2 is SVGAGI. The CDR3 DNA follows: TGTGCCAGCAGTTACGACAGCTGGGCTAGGGACATTCAGTACTTC. Translation: CASSYDSWARDIQYF.

A few counts support this clone. The gene calls are TRBV14 and TRBJ2-1; 14 nucleotides line up with TRBD2. The CDR3 extends over 17 amino acids. The germline CDR1 and CDR2 sequences are SGHDN and FVKESK. J lost 8 bases, V lost 1 base, and 7 bases had no gene match. CDR3 DNA sequence: TGTGCCAGCAGCCAAGGGACTAGCGGGGGGACTTTGGATGAGCAGTTCTTC. Translation gives CASSQGTSGGTLDEQFF.

J is TRBJ2-5 and V is TRBV28; TRBD2 aligns across 7 bases. Germline V gene data show CDR1 as MDHEN and CDR2 as SYDVKM. The CDR3 consists of 16 residues. With V trimmed by 2 bases and J by 5 bases, 11 bases remained unmatched. CDR3 in DNA: TGTGCCAGCAGTTTAATGGTTCCCGCCGGGGGGGAGACCCAGTACTTC. Translated: CASSLMVPAGGETQYF.

This chain links TRBV5-1 with TRBJ2-3, with 8 bases identical to TRBD2. Germline values: CDR1 SGHRS, CDR2 YFSETQ. The CDR3 runs to 14 residues. V trimming: 5 bases; J trimming: 4 bases; junction bases outside the gene matches: 6. Here the CDR3 DNA reads TGCGCCAGCAGGAACAGCGGGGGCGCAGATACGCAGTATTTT. It codes for CASRNSGGADTQYF. The whole variable domain, filled in from reference TRBV5-1 and TRBJ2-3, reads KAGVTQTPRYLIKTRGQQVTLSCSPISGHRSVSWYQQTPGQGLQFLFEYFSETQRNKGNFPGRFSGRQFSNSRSEMNVSTLELGDSALYLCASRNSGGADTQYFGPGTRLTVL.

CDR3 bases: TGTGCCAGTAGTATCGCCCTAGGACAATCCAATCAGCCCCAGCATTTT. As protein: CASSIALGQSNQPQHF. The J gene is TRBJ1-5, the V gene TRBV19; a weak D match, TRBD1 (5 bases). V was shortened by 3 bases and J by 3 bases, with 15 bases between the two germline ends. This CDR3 has 16 residues. Germline V lookup: CDR1 LNHDA, CDR2 SQIVND (reference sequence). The full variable domain, in which reference TRBV19 and TRBJ1-5 provide the parts outside the CDR3, is DGGITQSPKYLFRKEGQNVTLSCEQNLNHDAMYWYRQDPGQGLRLIYYSQIVNDFQKGDIAEGYSVSREKKESFPLTVTSAQKNPTAFYLCASSIALGQSNQPQHFGDGTRLSIL.

This chain uses TRBV9 with TRBJ1-1; 7 bases align to TRBD1. This CDR3 comprises 14 residues. CDR1 and CDR2 (germline): SGDLS, YYNGEE. V trimming: 2 bases; J trimming: 4 bases; junction bases outside the gene matches: 5. CDR3 sequence: CASSVDRVITEAFF. DNA for the CDR3: TGTGCCAGCAGCGTCGACAGGGTGATCACTGAAGCTTTCTTT.

In its sample, this clone was seen a few times. V gene TRBV6-5 combines with J gene TRBJ1-1; the D gene is possibly TRBD1 (5 bases). The germline V and J ends were trimmed by 2 bases and 4 bases, with 14 bases remaining between them. The CDR3 contains 15 residues. Germline CDR1 is MNHEY and CDR2 is SVGAGI. This CDR3 reads CASSYQGPRGTEAFF. The CDR3 region has the DNA TGTGCCAGCAGTTACCAGGGCCCTAGAGGCACTGAAGCTTTCTTT.

The V gene is TRBV9, the J gene TRBJ2-2, with TRBD2 matching over 7 bases. The junction had 11 bases not matched to a gene; V was cut back by 4 bases and J by 5 bases. Germline CDR1 is SGDLS and CDR2 is YYNGEE. This CDR3 has 16 amino acids. The CDR3 coding sequence is TGTGCCAGCAGCCCGCAAGGGCGGGGGATTACCGGGGAGCTGTTTTTT. Translating it yields CASSPQGRGITGELFF.

This clone occurred once. V and J are TRBV7-2 and TRBJ2-5, with D perhaps matching TRBD1 (6 bases). V was shortened by 5 bases and J by 1 base, with 11 bases between the two germline ends. CDR3 length: 14 residues. Germline lookup yields CDR1 SGHTA and CDR2 FQGNSA. CDR3 coding DNA: TGTGCCAGCAGCCGGGACACCATCCAAGAGACCCAGTACTTC. This encodes CASSRDTIQETQYF.